These T cell receptor beta chains were read from a single sample in a study of CD8+CD57+ T cells in acquired aplastic anemia. From the reads, TCRdb called clonotypes with MiXCR, one entry per CDR3 protein. Of 350,000 to 450,000 distinct CDR3 sequences listed, around 72% are singletons. The source material was sorted CD4+, CD8+, or CD8+CD57+ T cells (not recorded which) from PBMCs. The receptors originated from a human donor in good health, serving as a control. Both conserved end residues are part of each CDR3. D genes are given only for firm matches. The size of a clone is reported for some rows only, either as once, few or many, or as a class for expanded clones.

J gene	D gene	clone size	V gene	CDR3 DNA	CDR3 protein
TRBJ2-7	TRBD2	-	TRBV20-1	TGCAGTGCTAGAGATCCGATTAACGGCGGGAGTGGCTACGAGCAGTACTTC	CSARDPINGGSGYEQYF
TRBJ2-1	TRBD2	-	TRBV9	TGTGCCAGCAGCTTGGACAGCTCCGGGGGGGGAACTAACAATGAGCAGTTCTTC	CASSLDSSGGGTNNEQFF
TRBJ1-2	-	few	TRBV4-3	TGCGCCAGCAGCCAAGATCGGACGGTGGGTGGCTACACCTTC	CASSQDRTVGGYTF
TRBJ1-4	TRBD1	-	TRBV6-4	TGTGCCAGCGCGATCCCAGGGGGAATGGACGAAAAACTGTTTTTT	CASAIPGGMDEKLFF
TRBJ1-5	TRBD1	-	TRBV7-2	TGTGCCAGCAGCTCGGAGCTCGGGGACAGGGATGAGAAGCCCCAGCATTTT	CASSSELGDRDEKPQHF
TRBJ2-7	TRBD1	many	TRBV20-1	TGCAGTGCCCCCTCCGGGACAGGGAGCTCCTACGAGCAGTACTTC	CSAPSGTGSSYEQYF
TRBJ1-2	-	-	TRBV6-1	TGTGCCAGCACCCTCAACGGGAACTATGGCTACACCTTC	CASTLNGNYGYTF
TRBJ2-5	-	-	TRBV3-2	TGTGCCAGCAGCCTAGTAGCGGGGGGGGGGGAGACCCAGTACTTC	CASSLVAGGGETQYF
TRBJ2-1	-	-	TRBV7-8	TGTGCCAGCAGCTTAGAGGCCGTCACGCACCAGCAGTTCTTC	CASSLEAVTHQQFF
TRBJ1-6	TRBD1	once	TRBV6-1	TGTGCCAGTAGACCCGACCAAAGACAGGGATCACCCCTCCACTTT	CASRPDQRQGSPLHF
TRBJ2-3	-	many	TRBV19	TGTGCCAGTAGTAGAACAAGCCAACGACTGGTTACGCAGTATTTT	CASSRTSQRLVTQYF
TRBJ2-3	-	once	TRBV7-3	TGTGCCAGCACCGTGGGGACAATAACACAGAATTTTTACTTT	CASTVGTITQNFYF
TRBJ1-2	TRBD1	once	TRBV12-3/TRBV12-4	TGTGCCAGTGTCCGAGACAGGGTGCGGTATGGCTACACCTTC	CASVRDRVRYGYTF
TRBJ1-1	-	-	TRBV10-3	TGCGCCATCAGCTACACAGCGTGTAACACTGAAGCTTTCTTT	CAISYTACNTEAFF
TRBJ1-5	TRBD1	many	TRBV20-1	TGCAGTGCTCACCGACAGGGGCCGACGGAACAGCCCCAGCATTTT	CSAHRQGPTEQPQHF
TRBJ2-7	-	-	TRBV20-1	TGCAGTGCTAGCACTCTCTCCAGGACTAACTCCTACGAGCAGTACTTC	CSASTLSRTNSYEQYF
TRBJ1-5	-	-	TRBV7-2	TGTGCCAGCAGCTTGGGACTAGCGGGGAGGACCCAGCATTTT	CASSLGLAGRTQHF
TRBJ2-7	-	-	TRBV20-1	TGCAGTGCTAGTAAGATAGGTCCAAATTACGAGCAGTACTTC	CSASKIGPNYEQYF
TRBJ1-2	-	-	TRBV9	TGCGCCAGCAGCCTGGCGTTTGTCACTGATGGCTTCTCCTTC	CASSLAFVTDGFSF
TRBJ2-7	TRBD2	once	TRBV20-1	TGCAGTGCTAGAAGACTAGCGGGATCCTACGAGCAGTACTTC	CSARRLAGSYEQYF
TRBJ1-5	-	few	TRBV25-1	TGTGCCAGCAGTGAAGGGACTAGCGGGATGTACCAAGAGACCCAGCATTTT	CASSEGTSGMYQETQHF
TRBJ1-5	TRBD1	-	TRBV4-2	TGTGCCAGCAGCCAAGGACAGGGCCACAATCAGCCCCAGCATTTT	CASSQGQGHNQPQHF